This is a list of T cell receptor beta chains from one sample in a study of T-cell memory formation after mild COVID-19. Using its own MiXCR run on the 5' RACE reads, TCRdb lists one record per CDR3 protein. Of fewer than 650,000 distinct CDR3 sequences listed, about 20% are singletons. The specimen sequenced was PBMCs or a T cell subset sorted from them (not recorded which). All receptors derive from an adult woman who had mild COVID-19 (a few samples of this study predate the infection). Cell type and time point are not known. CDR3s include the opening cysteine and the closing phenylalanine or tryptophan. D genes are given only for firm matches. Clone size appears in some rows only: once, few, many, or a class for an expanded clone.

d_call j_call clone_size v_call cdr3_nt cdr3_aa
NA TRBJ1-5 NA TRBV12-3/TRBV12-4 TGTGCCACCCGACGGACTAATCAGCCCCAGCATTTT CATRRTNQPQHF
NA TRBJ1-1 few TRBV20-1 TGCAGTGCTCCACCGGACAATGACCGGTTTGAAGCTTTCTTT CSAPPDNDRFEAFF
TRBD2 TRBJ2-7 NA TRBV4-2 TGTGCCAGCAGCCGAATGGGACTAGCGGGGCACGATTCCTACGAGCAGTACTTC CASSRMGLAGHDSYEQYF
NA TRBJ2-3 few TRBV20-1 TGCAGTGCTAGTCTAGGGACAGATACGCAGTATTTT CSASLGTDTQYF
NA TRBJ1-1 few TRBV4-1 TGCGCCAGCAGCCAAGATCAAGTGGAAGCTTTCTTT CASSQDQVEAFF
NA TRBJ1-6 few TRBV10-3 TGTGCCATCAGTGAAAACAGTGGAAGCTCCTATAATTCACCCCTCCACTTT CAISENSGSSYNSPLHF
NA TRBJ2-2 few TRBV20-1 TGCAGTGCTACACGAGGGGGAAACACCGGGGAGCTGTTTTTT CSATRGGNTGELFF
TRBD2 TRBJ2-7 few TRBV20-1 TGCAGTGCTAGAGATCTCGGTGGTAGCGGGGGGACCTACGAGCAGTACTTC CSARDLGGSGGTYEQYF
TRBD1 TRBJ1-1 few TRBV5-1 TGCGCCAGCAGCCGGGAGCCCACAGGGGGCTGGGAAGCTTTCTTT CASSREPTGGWEAFF
NA TRBJ2-1 few TRBV5-1 TGCGCCAGCAGCTTGTCGTTCGGGCCAAGTGAGCAGTTCTTC CASSLSFGPSEQFF
NA TRBJ1-4 NA TRBV9 TGTGCCAGCAGCGTAGGGGTAGGGGAGTCCGAAAAACTGTTTTTT CASSVGVGESEKLFF
TRBD1 TRBJ2-1 NA TRBV7-2 TGTGCCAGCAGCAGGGGGGGACAGGGACGAAATGAGCAGTTCTTC CASSRGGQGRNEQFF
NA TRBJ2-2 NA TRBV5-1 TGCGCCAGCACCCTCGACAGGTCGAACACCGGGGAGCTGTTTTTT CASTLDRSNTGELFF
NA TRBJ2-7 few TRBV24-1 TGTGCCACCAGTGATCCGCGGGAACGAGCCTACGAGCAGTACTTC CATSDPRERAYEQYF
NA TRBJ2-7 NA TRBV20-1 TGCAGTGCTAGAGATCCCGGGAGCAACGAGCAGTACTTC CSARDPGSNEQYF
NA TRBJ1-6 NA TRBV20-1 TGCAGTGCTAGTGCCGAGACAGATAATTCACCCCTCCACTTT CSASAETDNSPLHF
TRBD2 TRBJ2-1 NA TRBV7-3 TGTGCCAGCAGCCCCAGCGGGAGGGCCTTGGACAATGAGCAGTTCTTC CASSPSGRALDNEQFF
NA TRBJ2-1 few TRBV15 TGTGCCACCAGCCGGTCGGGTGGGAGGAATGAGCAGTTCTTC CATSRSGGRNEQFF
NA TRBJ1-2 few TRBV5-1 TGCGCCAGCAGCTTGGAGGGGAATACTAACTATGGCTACACCTTC CASSLEGNTNYGYTF
NA TRBJ1-3 few TRBV4-2 TGTGCCAGCAGCCAATTCAGAAACTCTGGAAACACCATATATTTT CASSQFRNSGNTIYF
TRBD2 TRBJ2-3 few TRBV5-5 TGTGCCAGCAGCTTCAGGGCGGGGGGCACAGATACGCAGTATTTT CASSFRAGGTDTQYF
TRBD2 TRBJ2-3 NA TRBV3-1 TGTGCCAGCAGCTTTAGCGGGAGGCTAACTCCAGGGGATACGCAGTATTTT CASSFSGRLTPGDTQYF
NA TRBJ2-2 NA TRBV15 TGTGCCACCAGCAGAAAAGGGGACACCGGGGAGCTGTTTTTT CATSRKGDTGELFF
NA TRBJ1-1 few TRBV30 TGTGCCTGGAGTTACTGGGGGGGGCCTGAAGCTTTCTTT CAWSYWGGPEAFF
NA TRBJ1-4 NA TRBV6-6 TGTGCCTGCAGACTAGGGCGTAATAATGAAAAACTGTTTTTT CACRLGRNNEKLFF
NA TRBJ1-3 NA TRBV2 TGTGCCAGCAGTGAAGGCCCCCCCAGGTTCTCTGGAAACACCATATATTTT CASSEGPPRFSGNTIYF
NA TRBJ2-7 few TRBV5-6 TGTGCCAGCAGCTTTCCCTGGGACGGAACCTACGAGCAGTACTTC CASSFPWDGTYEQYF
NA TRBJ1-2 NA TRBV11-2 TGTGCCAGCAGCTTACCTAAGGGGGTAGCTAACTATGGCTACACCTTC CASSLPKGVANYGYTF
NA TRBJ2-3 NA TRBV4-2 TGTGCCAGCCGTGACTCGCGCACAGATACGCAGTATTTT CASRDSRTDTQYF
NA TRBJ2-7 few TRBV27 TGTGCCAGCAGTTTATCGAGAGGGCATGGAATTTTCTACGAGCAGTACTTC CASSLSRGHGIFYEQYF
TRBD2 TRBJ2-7 few TRBV5-1 TGCGCCAGCAGCTATAGCGGGGTTTACGAGCAGTACTTC CASSYSGVYEQYF
NA TRBJ2-2 NA TRBV12-3/TRBV12-4 TGTGCCAGCAGTTTGGCAGGGCAGGCGAACACCGGGGAGCTGTTTTTT CASSLAGQANTGELFF
TRBD1 TRBJ2-5 NA TRBV27 TGTGCCAGCAGGAGCGCCCCCGGGACAGGGGGAGAGACCCAGTACTTC CASRSAPGTGGETQYF
TRBD2 TRBJ2-1 few TRBV7-8 TGTGCCAGCAGCTTAAGTCTAGCGGGAACCCATGAGCAGTTCTTC CASSLSLAGTHEQFF
TRBD1 TRBJ1-6 few TRBV5-1 TGCGCCAGCAGTCGTGGGACAGAGAGTTCACCCCTCCACTTT CASSRGTESSPLHF
TRBD1 TRBJ2-7 NA TRBV11-3 TGTGCCAGCAGCGCCATTCGCGGGACAGGGGGCGCTTCCGAGCAGTACTTC CASSAIRGTGGASEQYF
NA TRBJ1-1 NA TRBV7-2 TGTGCCAGCAGCTTGGGTCAATATCTCACTGAAGCTTTCTTT CASSLGQYLTEAFF
TRBD2 TRBJ2-1 NA TRBV29-1 TGCAGCGTTGAACGCGGACTAGCGGGAGAAAGAGAGCAGTTCTTC CSVERGLAGEREQFF
NA TRBJ2-2 NA TRBV28 TGTGCCAGCACTGCTCCTCACGGGGAGCTGTTTTTT CASTAPHGELFF
NA TRBJ2-1 NA TRBV12-5 TGTGCTAGTGGGCGCACCGGGACTGTAATTCGCAATGAGCAGTTCTTC CASGRTGTVIRNEQFF
NA TRBJ2-2 NA TRBV20-1 TGCAGTGCGTACCGCGGGACGGCTAACACCGGGGAGCTGTTTTTT CSAYRGTANTGELFF